The rows below give T cell receptor beta chains drawn from one sample of a study of technical replicates of blood from a few donors. Data came from immunoSEQ multiplex PCR; TCRdb stores just in-frame clones and leaves some out. The table has 75,000 to 85,000 clones, approximately 94% seen once. The sample taken for sequencing was T cells isolated from PBMCs. These receptors came from a human donor in good health. Each CDR3 is given without its conserved first and last residue.

j_call v_call cdr3_aa
TRBJ1-2 TRBV10-3 AITIDRGGGYT
TRBJ2-7 TRBV30 AWSHWGMDEQY
TRBJ1-2 TRBV7-2 ASSLDFTPGTGYGYT
TRBJ2-1 TRBV28 ASSTVAGGYNEQF
TRBJ1-3 TRBV5-4 ASSQGQGHTIY
TRBJ2-7 TRBV11-3 ASSLDSGDGHYEQY
TRBJ2-7 TRBV30 AWSVQGFEQY
TRBJ1-2 TRBV7-2 ASSPTRTGKVDYGYT
TRBJ2-7 TRBV14 ASSPTILQGLLGYEQY
TRBJ1-2 TRBV14 ASSQDREGLYGYT
TRBJ1-5 TRBV11-2 ASSLADRGQPQH
TRBJ2-2 TRBV5-4 AAGRGRNTGELF
TRBJ2-7 TRBV30 AWSVGGEQY
TRBJ1-2 TRBV19 ASSTSTGEVGGYT
TRBJ1-1 TRBV2 ASSQGFTEAF
TRBJ2-2 TRBV5-6 ASSQDGTIGTGELF
TRBJ2-1 TRBV10-1 AGQVQVYNEQF
TRBJ2-1 TRBV10-1 ASSVDGGAGGPKHNEQF
TRBJ2-7 TRBV4-3 ASSRQGNSYEQY
TRBJ2-1 TRBV7-2 ASSPSTAYNEQF
TRBJ2-3 TRBV4-1 ASSQEPSGRRTDTQY
TRBJ2-2 TRBV30 AWTGLAGDAVTGELF
TRBJ1-1 TRBV11-2 AINSNRGRTEAF
TRBJ1-1 TRBV7-9 ASSLGQGTTEAF
TRBJ1-4 TRBV27 ASSLFQTDGKLF
TRBJ2-1 TRBV5-1 ASSSSGDNEQF
TRBJ1-1 TRBV29-1 SVGLRTEAF
TRBJ1-5 TRBV7-2 ASTWTGDQPQH
TRBJ1-3 TRBV25-1 ASGDRTSGNTIY
TRBJ2-1 TRBV7-9 ASSLEAGRGEQF
TRBJ2-2 TRBV9 ASSPGLALSGELF
TRBJ2-2 TRBV6-5 ASSYRMTTRTGELF
TRBJ1-2 TRBV19 ASSMTNYGYT
TRBJ2-2 TRBV6-1 ASSVGTSGVHRELF
TRBJ2-7 TRBV7-6 ASSLDRGPYEQY
TRBJ1-5 TRBV28 ASSLGGVTAEGPGQPQH
TRBJ2-1 TRBV4-1 ASSQTETYLYNEQF
TRBJ2-2 TRBV28 ASSVLALGGELF
TRBJ1-1 TRBV6-5 ASSSLGGTEAF
TRBJ2-2 TRBV28 ASRQGASGELF
TRBJ2-2 TRBV5-1 ASSPRGPGELF
TRBJ1-1 TRBV18 ASSPGLDRPEAF
TRBJ2-5 TRBV30 AWSTPWGNGKETQY